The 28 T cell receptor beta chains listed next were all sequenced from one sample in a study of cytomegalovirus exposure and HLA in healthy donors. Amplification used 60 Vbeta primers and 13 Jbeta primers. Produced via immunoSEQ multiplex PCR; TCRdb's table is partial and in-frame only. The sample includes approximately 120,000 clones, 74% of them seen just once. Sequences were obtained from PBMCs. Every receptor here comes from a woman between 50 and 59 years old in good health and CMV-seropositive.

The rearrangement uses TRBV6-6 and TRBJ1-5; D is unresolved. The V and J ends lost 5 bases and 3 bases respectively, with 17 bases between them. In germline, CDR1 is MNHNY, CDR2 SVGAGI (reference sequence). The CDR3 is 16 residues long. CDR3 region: CASSLARGAVNQPQHF. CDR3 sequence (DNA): TGTGCCAGCAGTCTAGCCCGGGGAGCAGTCAATCAGCCCCAGCATTTT.

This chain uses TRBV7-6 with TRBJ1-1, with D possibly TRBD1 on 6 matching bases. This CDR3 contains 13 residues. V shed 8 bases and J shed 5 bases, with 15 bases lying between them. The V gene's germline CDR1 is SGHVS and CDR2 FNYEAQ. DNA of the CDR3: TGTGCCAGCTCAACAGGGTTCCAGACTGAAGCTTTCTTT. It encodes CASSTGFQTEAFF. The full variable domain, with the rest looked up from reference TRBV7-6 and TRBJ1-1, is GAGVSQSPRYKVTKRGQDVALRCDPISGHVSLYWYRQALGQGPEFLTYFNYEAQQDKSGLPNDRFSAERPEGSISTLTIQRTEQRDSAMYRCASSTGFQTEAFFGQGTRLTVV.

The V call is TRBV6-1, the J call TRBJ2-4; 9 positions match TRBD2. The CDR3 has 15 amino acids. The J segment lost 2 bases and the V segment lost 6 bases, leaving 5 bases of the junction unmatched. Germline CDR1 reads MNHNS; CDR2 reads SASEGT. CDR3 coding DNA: TGTGCCAGCAGCTTAGCGGGGGAGACCAAAAACATTCAGTACTTC. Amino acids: CASSLAGETKNIQYF.

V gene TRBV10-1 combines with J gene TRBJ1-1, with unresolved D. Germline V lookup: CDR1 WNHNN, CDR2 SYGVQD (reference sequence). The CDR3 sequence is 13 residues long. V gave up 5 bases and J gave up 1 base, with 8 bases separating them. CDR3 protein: CASSRRQNTEAFF. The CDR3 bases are TGCGCCAGCAGTAGAAGACAGAACACTGAAGCTTTCTTT.

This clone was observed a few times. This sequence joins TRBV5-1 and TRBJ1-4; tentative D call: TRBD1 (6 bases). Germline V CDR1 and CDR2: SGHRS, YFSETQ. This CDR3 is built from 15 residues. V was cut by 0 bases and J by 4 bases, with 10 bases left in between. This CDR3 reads CASSLGQVLNEKLFF. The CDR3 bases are TGCGCCAGCAGCTTGGGACAGGTGCTTAATGAAAAACTGTTTTTT.

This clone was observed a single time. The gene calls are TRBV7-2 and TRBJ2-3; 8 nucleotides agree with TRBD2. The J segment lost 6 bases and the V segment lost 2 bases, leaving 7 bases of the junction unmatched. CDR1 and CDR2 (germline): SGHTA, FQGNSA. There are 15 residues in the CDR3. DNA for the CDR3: TGTGCCAGCAGCTTAAACGGGGGGGCGGGGGATACGCAGTATTTT. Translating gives CASSLNGGAGDTQYF.

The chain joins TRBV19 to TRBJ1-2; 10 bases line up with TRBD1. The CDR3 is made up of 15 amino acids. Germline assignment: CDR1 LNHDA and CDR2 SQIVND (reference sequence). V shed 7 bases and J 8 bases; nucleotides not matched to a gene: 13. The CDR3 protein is CASIPLSGTGAGYTF. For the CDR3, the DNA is TGTGCCAGTATACCCCTCTCCGGGACAGGGGCCGGCTACACCTTC. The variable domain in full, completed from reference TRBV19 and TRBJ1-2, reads DGGITQSPKYLFRKEGQNVTLSCEQNLNHDAMYWYRQDPGQGLRLIYYSQIVNDFQKGDIAEGYSVSREKKESFPLTVTSAQKNPTAFYLCASIPLSGTGAGYTFGSGTRLTVV.

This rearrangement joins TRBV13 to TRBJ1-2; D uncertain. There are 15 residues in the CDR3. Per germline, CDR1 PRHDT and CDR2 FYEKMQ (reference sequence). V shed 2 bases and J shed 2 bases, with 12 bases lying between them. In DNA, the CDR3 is TGTGCCAGCAGCTTATGGGGAGAAAGGAACTATGGCTACACCTTC. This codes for CASSLWGERNYGYTF. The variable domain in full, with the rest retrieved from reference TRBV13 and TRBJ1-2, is AAGVIQSPRHLIKEKRETATLKCYPIPRHDTVYWYQQGPGQDPQFLISFYEKMQSDKGSIPDRFSAQQFSDYHSELNMSSLELGDSALYFCASSLWGERNYGYTFGSGTRLTVV.

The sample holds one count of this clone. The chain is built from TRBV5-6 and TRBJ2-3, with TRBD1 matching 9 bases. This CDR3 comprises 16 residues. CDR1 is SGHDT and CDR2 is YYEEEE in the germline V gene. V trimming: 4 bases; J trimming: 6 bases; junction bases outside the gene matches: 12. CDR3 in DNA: TGTGCCAGCAGCGGGGCGGGACAGGGTCGTATTGATACGCAGTATTTT. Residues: CASSGAGQGRIDTQYF. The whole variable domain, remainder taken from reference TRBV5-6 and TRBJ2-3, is DAGVTQSPTHLIKTRGQQVTLRCSPKSGHDTVSWYQQALGQGPQFIFQYYEEEERQRGNFPDRFSGHQFPNYSSELNVNALLLGDSALYLCASSGAGQGRIDTQYFGPGTRLTVL.

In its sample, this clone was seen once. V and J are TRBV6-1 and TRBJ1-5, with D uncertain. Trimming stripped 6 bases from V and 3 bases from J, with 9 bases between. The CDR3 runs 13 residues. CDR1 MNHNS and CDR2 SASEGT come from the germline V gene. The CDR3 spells CASRWEDNQPQHF. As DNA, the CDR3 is TGTGCCAGCAGATGGGAGGACAATCAGCCCCAGCATTTT.

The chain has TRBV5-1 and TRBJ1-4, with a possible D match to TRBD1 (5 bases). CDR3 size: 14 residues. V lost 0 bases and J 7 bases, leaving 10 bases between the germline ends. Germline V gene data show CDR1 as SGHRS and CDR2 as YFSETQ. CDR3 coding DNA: TGCGCCAGCAGCTTGGCAGGGTTGGGTGAAAAACTGTTTTTT. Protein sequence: CASSLAGLGEKLFF.

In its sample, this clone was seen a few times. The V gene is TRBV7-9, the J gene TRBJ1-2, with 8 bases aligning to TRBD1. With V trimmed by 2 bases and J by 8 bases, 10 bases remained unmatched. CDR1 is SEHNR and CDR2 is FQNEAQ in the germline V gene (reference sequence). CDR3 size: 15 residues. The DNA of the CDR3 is TGTGCCAGCAGCTTAAATCCCGCAGGGGGCAGAGGCTACACCTTC. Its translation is CASSLNPAGGRGYTF.

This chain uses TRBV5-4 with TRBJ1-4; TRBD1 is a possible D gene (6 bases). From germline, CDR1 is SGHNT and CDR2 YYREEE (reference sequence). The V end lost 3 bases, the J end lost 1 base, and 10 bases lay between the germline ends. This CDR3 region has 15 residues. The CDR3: CASSWQQGTNEKLFF. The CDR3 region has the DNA TGTGCCAGCAGCTGGCAACAGGGAACTAATGAAAAACTGTTTTTT.

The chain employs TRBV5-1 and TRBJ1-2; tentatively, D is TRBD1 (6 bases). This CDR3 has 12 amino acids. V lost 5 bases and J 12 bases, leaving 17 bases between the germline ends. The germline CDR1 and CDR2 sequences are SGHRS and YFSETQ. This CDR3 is CASSVQGEVHTF. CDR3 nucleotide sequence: TGCGCCAGCAGTGTACAGGGCGAAGTCCACACCTTC.

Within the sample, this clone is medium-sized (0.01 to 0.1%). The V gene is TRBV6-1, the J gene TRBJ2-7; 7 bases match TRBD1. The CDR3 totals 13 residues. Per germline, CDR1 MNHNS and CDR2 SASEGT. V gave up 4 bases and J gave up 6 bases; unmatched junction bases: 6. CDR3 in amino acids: CASSAATGSEQYF. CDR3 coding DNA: TGTGCCAGCAGTGCGGCGACAGGGAGCGAGCAGTACTTC.

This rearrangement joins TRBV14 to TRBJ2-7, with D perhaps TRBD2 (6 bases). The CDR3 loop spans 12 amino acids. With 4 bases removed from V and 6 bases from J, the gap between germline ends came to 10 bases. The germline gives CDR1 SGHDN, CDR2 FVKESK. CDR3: CASSLSGGEQYF. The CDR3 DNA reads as TGTGCCAGCAGCCTTTCCGGGGGCGAGCAGTACTTC.

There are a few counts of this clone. CDR3 DNA sequence: TGTGCCAGCAGCTTGGCCAAGCTGGATACGCAGTATTTT. Its translation is CASSLAKLDTQYF. The chain links TRBV5-6 to TRBJ2-3; D unresolved. The CDR3 contains 13 residues. Trimming pared 0 bases from V and 6 bases from J, leaving 8 bases between. CDR1 SGHDT and CDR2 YYEEEE come from the germline V gene. Full variable domain (remainder filled in from reference TRBV5-6 and TRBJ2-3): DAGVTQSPTHLIKTRGQQVTLRCSPKSGHDTVSWYQQALGQGPQFIFQYYEEEERQRGNFPDRFSGHQFPNYSSELNVNALLLGDSALYLCASSLAKLDTQYFGPGTRLTVL.

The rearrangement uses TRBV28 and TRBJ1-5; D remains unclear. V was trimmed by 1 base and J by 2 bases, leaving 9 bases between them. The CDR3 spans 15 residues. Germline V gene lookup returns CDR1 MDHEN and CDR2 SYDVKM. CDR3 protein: CASSLYVRGNQPQHF. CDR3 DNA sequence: TGTGCCAGCAGTTTATATGTGAGAGGCAATCAGCCCCAGCATTTT.

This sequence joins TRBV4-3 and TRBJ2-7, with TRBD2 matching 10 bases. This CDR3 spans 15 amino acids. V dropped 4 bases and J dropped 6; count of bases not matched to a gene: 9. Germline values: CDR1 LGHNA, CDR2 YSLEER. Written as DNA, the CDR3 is TGCGCCAGCAGCCCCCGCGGGACTAGCGTCAGCGAGCAGTACTTC. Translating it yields CASSPRGTSVSEQYF.

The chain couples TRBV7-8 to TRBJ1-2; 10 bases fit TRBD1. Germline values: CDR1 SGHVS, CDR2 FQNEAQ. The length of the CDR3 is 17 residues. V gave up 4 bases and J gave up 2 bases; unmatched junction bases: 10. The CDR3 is CASSSRQGAGWNYGYTF. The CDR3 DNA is TGTGCCAGCAGCTCGAGACAGGGGGCGGGATGGAACTATGGCTACACCTTC.

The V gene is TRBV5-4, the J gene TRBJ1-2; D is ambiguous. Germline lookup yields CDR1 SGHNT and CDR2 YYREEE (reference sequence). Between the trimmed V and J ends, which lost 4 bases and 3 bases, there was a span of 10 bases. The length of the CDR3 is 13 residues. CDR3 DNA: TGTGCCAGCAGCATAAGACTCGACTATGGCTACACCTTC. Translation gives CASSIRLDYGYTF.

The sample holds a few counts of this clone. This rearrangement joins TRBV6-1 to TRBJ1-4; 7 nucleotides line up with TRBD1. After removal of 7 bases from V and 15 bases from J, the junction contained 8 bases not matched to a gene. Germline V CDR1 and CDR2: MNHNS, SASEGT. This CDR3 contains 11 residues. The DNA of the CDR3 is TGTGCCAGCAATAGACAGGGTAACTTGTTTTTT. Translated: CASNRQGNLFF.

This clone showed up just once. CDR3 nucleotides: TGTGCCATCGGCGTGCGACTCGCCAACCAAGAGACCCAGTACTTC. It is translated as CAIGVRLANQETQYF. The chain carries TRBV10-3 and TRBJ2-5; no definite D call. V lost 8 bases to trimming and J lost 0 bases, with 16 bases between them. This CDR3 contains 15 residues. Germline CDR1 ENHRY, CDR2 SYGVKD.

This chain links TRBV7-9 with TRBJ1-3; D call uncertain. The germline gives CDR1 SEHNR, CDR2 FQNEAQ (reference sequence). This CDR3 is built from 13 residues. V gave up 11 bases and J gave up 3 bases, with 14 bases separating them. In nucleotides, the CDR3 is TGTGCCCCGACTCCCTCTGGTGGAAACACCATATATTTT. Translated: CAPTPSGGNTIYF.

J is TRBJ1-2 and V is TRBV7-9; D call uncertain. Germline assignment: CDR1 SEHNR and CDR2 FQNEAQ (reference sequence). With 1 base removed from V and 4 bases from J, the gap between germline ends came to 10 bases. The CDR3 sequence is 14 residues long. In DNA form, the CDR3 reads TGTGCCAGCAGCTTAGGCAACAAACCCTATGGCTACACCTTC. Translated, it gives CASSLGNKPYGYTF. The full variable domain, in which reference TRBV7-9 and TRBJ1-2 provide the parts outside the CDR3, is DTGVSQNPRHKITKRGQNVTFRCDPISEHNRLYWYRQTLGQGPEFLTYFQNEAQLEKSRLLSDRFSAERPKGSFSTLEIQRTEQGDSAMYLCASSLGNKPYGYTFGSGTRLTVV.

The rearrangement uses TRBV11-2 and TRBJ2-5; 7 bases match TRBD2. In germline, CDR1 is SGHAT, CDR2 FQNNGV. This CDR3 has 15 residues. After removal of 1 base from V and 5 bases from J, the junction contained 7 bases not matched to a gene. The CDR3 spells CASSLVGGGTETQYF. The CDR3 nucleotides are TGTGCCAGCAGCTTAGTGGGGGGAGGGACGGAGACCCAGTACTTC.

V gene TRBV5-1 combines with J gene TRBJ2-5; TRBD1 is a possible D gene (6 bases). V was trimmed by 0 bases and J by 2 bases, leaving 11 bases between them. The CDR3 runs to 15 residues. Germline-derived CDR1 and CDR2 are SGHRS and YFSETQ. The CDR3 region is CASSLGGQPQETQYF. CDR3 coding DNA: TGCGCCAGCAGCTTGGGAGGACAGCCTCAAGAGACCCAGTACTTC.

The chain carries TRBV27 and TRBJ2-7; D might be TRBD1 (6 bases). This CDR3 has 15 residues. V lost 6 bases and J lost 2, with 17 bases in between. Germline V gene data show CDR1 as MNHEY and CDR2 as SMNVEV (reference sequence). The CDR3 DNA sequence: TGTGCCAGCAGGATGCCCAGGGGCGCTACCTACGAGCAGTACTTC. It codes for CASRMPRGATYEQYF.